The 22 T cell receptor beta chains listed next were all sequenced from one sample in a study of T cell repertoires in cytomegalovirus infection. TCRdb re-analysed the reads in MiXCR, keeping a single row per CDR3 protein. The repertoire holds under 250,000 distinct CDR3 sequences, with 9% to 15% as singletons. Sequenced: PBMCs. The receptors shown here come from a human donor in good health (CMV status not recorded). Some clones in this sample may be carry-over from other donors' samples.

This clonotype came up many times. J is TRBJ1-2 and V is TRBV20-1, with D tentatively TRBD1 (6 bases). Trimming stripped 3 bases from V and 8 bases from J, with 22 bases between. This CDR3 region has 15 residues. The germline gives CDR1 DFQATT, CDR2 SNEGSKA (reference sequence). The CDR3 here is CSASGRQAWGRGYTF. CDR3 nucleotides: TGCAGTGCTAGTGGAAGACAGGCGTGGGGAAGGGGCTACACCTTC.

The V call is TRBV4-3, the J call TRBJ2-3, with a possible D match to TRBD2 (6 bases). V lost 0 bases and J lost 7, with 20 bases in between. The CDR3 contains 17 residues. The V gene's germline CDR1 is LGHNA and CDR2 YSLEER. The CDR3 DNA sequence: TGCGCCAGCAGCCAAGACCGGCCGGAGGGAATTAGAAATACGCAGTATTTT. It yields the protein CASSQDRPEGIRNTQYF.

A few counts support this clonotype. CDR3 DNA sequence: TGTGCCACCAGCAGAGACGCAGGGGTAGATACGCAGTATTTT. Its translation is CATSRDAGVDTQYF. The chain is built from TRBV15 and TRBJ2-3, with D possibly TRBD1 on 6 matching bases. The CDR3 consists of 14 residues. Germline V gene data show CDR1 as LNHNV and CDR2 as YYDKDF (reference sequence). V was shortened by 0 bases and J by 5 bases, with 9 bases between the two germline ends. Combining the CDR3 with reference TRBV15 and TRBJ2-3 gives the whole variable domain DAMVIQNPRYQVTQFGKPVTLSCSQTLNHNVMYWYQQKSSQAPKLLFHYYDKDFNNEADTPDNFQSRRPNTSFCFLDIRSPGLGDTAMYLCATSRDAGVDTQYFGPGTRLTVL.

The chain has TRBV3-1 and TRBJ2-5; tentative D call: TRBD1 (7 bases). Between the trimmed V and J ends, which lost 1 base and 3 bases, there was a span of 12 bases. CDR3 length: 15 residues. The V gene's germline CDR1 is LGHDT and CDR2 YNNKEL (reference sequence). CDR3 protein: CASSQVGGGKETQYF. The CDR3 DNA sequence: TGTGCCAGCAGCCAAGTCGGAGGGGGCAAAGAGACCCAGTACTTC.

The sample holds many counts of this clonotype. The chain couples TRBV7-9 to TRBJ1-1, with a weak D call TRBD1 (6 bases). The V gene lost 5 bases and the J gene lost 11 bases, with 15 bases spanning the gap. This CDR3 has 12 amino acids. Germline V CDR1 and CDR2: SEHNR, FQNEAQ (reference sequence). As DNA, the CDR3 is TGTGCCAGCAGCCCCACAGGGAAATCGGCTTTCTTT. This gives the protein CASSPTGKSAFF. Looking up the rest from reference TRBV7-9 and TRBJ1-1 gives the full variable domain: DTGVSQNPRHKITKRGQNVTFRCDPISEHNRLYWYRQTLGQGPEFLTYFQNEAQLEKSRLLSDRFSAERPKGSFSTLEIQRTEQGDSAMYLCASSPTGKSAFFGQGTRLTVV.

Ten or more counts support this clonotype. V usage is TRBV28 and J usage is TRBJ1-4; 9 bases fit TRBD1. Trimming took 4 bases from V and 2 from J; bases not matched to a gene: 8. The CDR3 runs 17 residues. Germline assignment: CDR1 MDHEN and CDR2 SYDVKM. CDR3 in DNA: TGTGCCAGCAGTTCCAGGGGACAGGGAGGCACTAATGAAAAACTGTTTTTT. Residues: CASSSRGQGGTNEKLFF.

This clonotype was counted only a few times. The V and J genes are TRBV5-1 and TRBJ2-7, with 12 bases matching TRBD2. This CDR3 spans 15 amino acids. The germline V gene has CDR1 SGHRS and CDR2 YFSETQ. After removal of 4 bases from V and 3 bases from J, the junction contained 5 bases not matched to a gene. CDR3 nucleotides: TGCGCCAGCAGCCCAACTAGCGGGGGGATCTACGAGCAGTACTTC. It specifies CASSPTSGGIYEQYF.

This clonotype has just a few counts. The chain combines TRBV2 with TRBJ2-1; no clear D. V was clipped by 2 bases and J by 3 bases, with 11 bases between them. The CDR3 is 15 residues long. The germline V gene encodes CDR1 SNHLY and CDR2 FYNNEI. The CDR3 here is CASSERSPGYNEQFF. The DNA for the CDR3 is TGTGCCAGCAGTGAAAGGTCCCCAGGCTACAATGAGCAGTTCTTC.

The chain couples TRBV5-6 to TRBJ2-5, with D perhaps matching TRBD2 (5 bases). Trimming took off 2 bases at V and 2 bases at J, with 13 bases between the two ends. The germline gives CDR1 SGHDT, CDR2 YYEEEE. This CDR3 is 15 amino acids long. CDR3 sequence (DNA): TGTGCCAGCAGCTTAAGGAGGACTCAGCAAGAGACCCAGTACTTC. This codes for CASSLRRTQQETQYF.

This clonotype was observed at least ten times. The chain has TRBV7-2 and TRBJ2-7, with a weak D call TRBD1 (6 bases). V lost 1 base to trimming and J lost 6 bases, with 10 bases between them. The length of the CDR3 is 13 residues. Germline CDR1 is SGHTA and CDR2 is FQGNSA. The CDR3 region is CASSLDREGEQYF. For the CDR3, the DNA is TGTGCCAGCAGCTTAGACAGGGAAGGCGAGCAGTACTTC. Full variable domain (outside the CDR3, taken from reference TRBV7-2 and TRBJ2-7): GAGVSQSPSNKVTEKGKDVELRCDPISGHTALYWYRQSLGQGLEFLIYFQGNSAPDKSGLPSDRFSAERTGGSVSTLTIQRTQQEDSAVYLCASSLDREGEQYFGPGTRLTVT.

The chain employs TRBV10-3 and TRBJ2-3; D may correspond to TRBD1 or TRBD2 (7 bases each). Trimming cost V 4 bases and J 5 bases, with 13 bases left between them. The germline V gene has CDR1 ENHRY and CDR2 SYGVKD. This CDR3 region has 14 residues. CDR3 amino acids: CAISGGGGRDTQYF. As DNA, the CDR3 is TGTGCCATCAGTGGGGGAGGGGGCCGAGATACGCAGTATTTT.

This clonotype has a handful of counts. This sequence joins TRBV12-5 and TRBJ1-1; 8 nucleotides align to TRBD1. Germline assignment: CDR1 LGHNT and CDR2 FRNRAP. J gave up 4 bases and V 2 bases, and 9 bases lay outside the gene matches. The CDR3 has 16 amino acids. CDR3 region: CASGLPLSDRGTEAFF. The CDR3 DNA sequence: TGTGCTAGTGGTTTGCCACTGTCCGACAGGGGCACTGAAGCTTTCTTT.

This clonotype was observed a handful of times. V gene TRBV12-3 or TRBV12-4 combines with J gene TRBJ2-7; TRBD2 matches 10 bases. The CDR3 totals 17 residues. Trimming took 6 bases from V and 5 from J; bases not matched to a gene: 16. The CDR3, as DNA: TGTGCCAGCAGCCCCCCCCTAGCGGGAGCCACGAAAAACGAGCAGTACTTC. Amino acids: CASSPPLAGATKNEQYF.

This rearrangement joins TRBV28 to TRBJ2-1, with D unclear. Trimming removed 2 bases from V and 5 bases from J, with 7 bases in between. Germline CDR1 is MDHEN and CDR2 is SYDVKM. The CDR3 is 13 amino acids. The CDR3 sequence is CASSLPPHNEQFF. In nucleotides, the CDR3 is TGTGCCAGCAGTTTACCCCCCCACAATGAGCAGTTCTTC.

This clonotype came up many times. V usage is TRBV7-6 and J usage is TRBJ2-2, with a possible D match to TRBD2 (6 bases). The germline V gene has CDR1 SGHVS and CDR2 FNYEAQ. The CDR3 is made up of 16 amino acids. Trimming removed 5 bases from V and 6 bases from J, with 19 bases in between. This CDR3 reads CASSTRLIGSSGELFF. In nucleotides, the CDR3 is TGTGCCAGCAGCACCCGACTCATCGGGAGTTCCGGGGAGCTGTTTTTT.

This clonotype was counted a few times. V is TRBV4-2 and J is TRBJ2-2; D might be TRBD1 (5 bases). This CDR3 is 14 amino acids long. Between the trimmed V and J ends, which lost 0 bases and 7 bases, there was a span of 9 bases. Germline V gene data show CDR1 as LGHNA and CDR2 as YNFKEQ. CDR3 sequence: CASSQDRVDGELFF. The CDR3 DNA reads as TGTGCCAGCAGCCAAGACAGGGTGGACGGGGAGCTGTTTTTT.

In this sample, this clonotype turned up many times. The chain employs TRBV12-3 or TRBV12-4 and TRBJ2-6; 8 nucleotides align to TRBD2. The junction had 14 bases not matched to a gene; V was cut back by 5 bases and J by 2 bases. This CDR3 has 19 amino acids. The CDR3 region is CASSPLLGSGRPGANVLTF. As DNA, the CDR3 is TGTGCCAGCAGTCCCCTCCTGGGGAGCGGGAGACCTGGGGCCAACGTCCTGACTTTC.

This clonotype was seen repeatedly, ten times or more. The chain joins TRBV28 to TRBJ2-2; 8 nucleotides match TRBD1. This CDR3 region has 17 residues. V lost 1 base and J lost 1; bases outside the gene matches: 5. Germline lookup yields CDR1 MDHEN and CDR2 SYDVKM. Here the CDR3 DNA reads TGTGCCAGCAGTTTATCGTCAGGACAGGGGAACACCGGGGAGCTGTTTTTT. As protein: CASSLSSGQGNTGELFF. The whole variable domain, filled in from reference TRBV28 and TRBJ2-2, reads DVKVTQSSRYLVKRTGEKVFLECVQDMDHENMFWYRQDPGLGLRLIYFSYDVKMKEKGDIPEGYSVSREKKERFSLILESASTNQTSMYLCASSLSSGQGNTGELFFGEGSRLTVL.

The CDR3 region has the DNA TGTGCCAGTAGTATAAGACTAGCGGGGACCGATGAGCAGTTCTTC. This codes for CASSIRLAGTDEQFF. J is TRBJ2-1 and V is TRBV19; 11 bases are a match to TRBD2. The V and J ends lost 2 bases and 8 bases, in that order; junction bases with no gene match: 5. The CDR3 has 15 amino acids. Germline values: CDR1 LNHDA, CDR2 SQIVND (reference sequence).

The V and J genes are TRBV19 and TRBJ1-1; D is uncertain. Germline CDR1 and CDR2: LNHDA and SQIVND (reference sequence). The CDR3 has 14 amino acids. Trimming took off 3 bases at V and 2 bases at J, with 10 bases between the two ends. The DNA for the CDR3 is TGTGCCAGTAGTATTGACGTGACAAACACTGAAGCTTTCTTT. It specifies CASSIDVTNTEAFF.

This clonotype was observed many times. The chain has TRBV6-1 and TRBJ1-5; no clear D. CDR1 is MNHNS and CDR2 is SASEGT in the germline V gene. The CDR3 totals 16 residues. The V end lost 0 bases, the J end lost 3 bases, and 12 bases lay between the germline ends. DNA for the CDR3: TGTGCCAGCAGTGAAGCCCGGCGGCGGAACAATCAGCCCCAGCATTTT. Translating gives CASSEARRRNNQPQHF.

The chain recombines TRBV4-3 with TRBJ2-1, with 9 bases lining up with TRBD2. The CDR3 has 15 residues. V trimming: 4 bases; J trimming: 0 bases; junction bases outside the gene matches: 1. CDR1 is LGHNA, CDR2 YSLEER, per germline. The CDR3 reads CASSPGLASYNEQFF. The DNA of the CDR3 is TGCGCCAGCAGCCCGGGACTAGCCTCCTACAATGAGCAGTTCTTC.